These T cell receptor beta chains were read from a single sample in a study of identifying expanded T cells in peripheral blood. Assay used: immunoSEQ multiplex PCR; TCRdb lists only in-frame clones, some missing. The sample has roughly 130,000 clones; less than 90% are singletons. What was sequenced was blood. These receptors were obtained from a person aged 18-70 years in good health. The CDR3 runs from the conserved cysteine through the conserved F or W. Fields, in order: J gene, V gene, D gene, clone size, CDR3 DNA, CDR3 protein. A D gene is named only where the DNA matches it firmly. Only some rows state a clone size, as once, few, many or a class for expanded clones.

>TRBJ2-2|TRBV14|-|few
TGTGCCAGCAGCCAATTTACAGGGAACACCGGGGAGCTGTTTTTT
CASSQFTGNTGELFF
>TRBJ1-5|TRBV2|-|-
TGTGCCAGCAGTCCCGGAGGTCAGCCCCAGCATTTT
CASSPGGQPQHF
>TRBJ2-3|TRBV2|-|-
TGTGCCACCAGTACCGATACGCAGTATTTT
CATSTDTQYF
>TRBJ2-3|TRBV27|TRBD2|-
TGTGCCAGCGGTAGAAAAGCGGGGGGAGGTACGCAGTATTTT
CASGRKAGGGTQYF
>TRBJ2-7|TRBV28|-|-
TGTGCCAGCAGGTCAGGGGACGAGCAGTACTTC
CASRSGDEQYF
>TRBJ2-4|TRBV6-6|-|-
TGTGCCAGCAGTACAGACTACGGAGGGGCCAAAAACATTCAGTACTTC
CASSTDYGGAKNIQYF
>TRBJ2-2|TRBV4-1|-|-
TGCGCCAGCAGCCAAGGTGGCCCTTTAAACGGGGAGCTGTTTTTT
CASSQGGPLNGELFF
>TRBJ1-2|TRBV5-5|-|-
TGTGCCAGCAGCTTGGACGTAGGTGTCTTCGGCTACACCTTC
CASSLDVGVFGYTF
>TRBJ2-5|TRBV12-5|TRBD1|-
TGTGCTAGTGGTTTGGGACGGACAGGGGGGGAGACCCAGTACTTC
CASGLGRTGGETQYF
>TRBJ2-5|TRBV7-2|-|-
TGTGCCAGCAGCTTAGGGCAGGGGATCCAAGAGACCCAGTACTTC
CASSLGQGIQETQYF
>TRBJ1-3|TRBV28|-|-
TGTGCCAGCAGTTCGTCACCGAGCTCTGGAAACACCATATATTTT
CASSSSPSSGNTIYF
>TRBJ1-4|TRBV6-6|-|-
TGTGCCAGCCATAGGCTTAATGAAAAACTGTTTTTT
CASHRLNEKLFF
>TRBJ1-1|TRBV5-1|-|-
TGCGCCAGCAGCTGGACCTTGTTTACTGAAGCTTTCTTT
CASSWTLFTEAFF
>TRBJ1-1|TRBV27|-|-
TGTGCCAGCAGTCGTACCGGGATCACCAGTACCACTGAAGCTTTCTTT
CASSRTGITSTTEAFF
>TRBJ2-3|TRBV6-6|TRBD2|-
TGTGCCAGCCGACTAGCCAGCACAGATACGCAGTATTTT
CASRLASTDTQYF
>TRBJ2-7|TRBV6-5|-|-
TGTGCCAGCAGCCAGGTCGGGGAGCAGTACTTC
CASSQVGEQYF
>TRBJ2-3|TRBV6-1|-|once
TGTGCCAGCGGAGGGAACGCAGATACGCAGTATTTT
CASGGNADTQYF
>TRBJ2-7|TRBV14|TRBD1|-
TGTGCCAGCAGCCAAAAACAGGGGCTAAGGTGGTACGAGCAGTACTTC
CASSQKQGLRWYEQYF
>TRBJ1-3|TRBV11-2|-|-
TGTGCCAGCAGCCCCACAAATGGAAACACCATATATTTT
CASSPTNGNTIYF
>TRBJ1-1|TRBV2|TRBD1|-
TGTGCCAGCAGCGTCCGGGACAGGGCCGACACTGAAGCTTTCTTT
CASSVRDRADTEAFF
>TRBJ1-2|TRBV14|-|-
TGTGCCAGCAGCAGCATGGCGGGACGAGAATACCGCAACTATGGCTACACCTTC
CASSSMAGREYRNYGYTF
>TRBJ2-2|TRBV19|TRBD1|-
TGTGCCAGTAGTCCCCGGACAGGGGGCACCGGGGAGCTGTTTTTT
CASSPRTGGTGELFF
>TRBJ1-2|TRBV19|-|-
TGTGCCAGTAGTTGGGGGCCAGCTAACTATGGCTACACCTTC
CASSWGPANYGYTF
>TRBJ1-3|TRBV28|-|-
TGTGCCACCCAATTGGGGAGGGCTGGAAACACCATATATTTT
CATQLGRAGNTIYF
>TRBJ1-1|TRBV28|-|-
TGTGCCAGCAGCGTACCGGGAGGGAACACTGAAGCTTTCTTT
CASSVPGGNTEAFF
>TRBJ2-3|TRBV2|TRBD2|-
TGTGCCAGCAGTCCGACTAGCGGGAGCACAGATACGCAGTATTTT
CASSPTSGSTDTQYF
>TRBJ2-7|TRBV5-1|TRBD1|once
TGCGCCAGCAGCTTGGGGGGTCAAGGGACAGCAATCTCCTACGAGCAGTACTTC
CASSLGGQGTAISYEQYF
>TRBJ2-7|TRBV25-1|TRBD1|-
TGTGCCAGCAGTGGATGGGACAGCTCCTACGAGCAGTACTTC
CASSGWDSSYEQYF
>TRBJ1-2|TRBV9|-|once
TGTGCCAGCAGCGGTATTTGGGGGGACTATGGCTACACCTTC
CASSGIWGDYGYTF
>TRBJ1-1|TRBV5-6|-|once
TGTGCCAGCAGCTTGGTCAGTCTGAACACTGAAGCTTTCTTT
CASSLVSLNTEAFF
>TRBJ1-2|TRBV6-6|-|-
-
CASSSSEHYGYTF
>TRBJ2-1|TRBV6-4|-|-
TGTGCCAGCAGTGCAACAGGTCCCCAGGGTGAGCAGTTCTTC
CASSATGPQGEQFF
>TRBJ2-7|TRBV6-5|-|-
TGTGCCAGCAGTTACCTCCCCCGGTTAGGTCAGAACGAGCAGTACTTC
CASSYLPRLGQNEQYF
>TRBJ2-7|TRBV7-2|TRBD1|-
TGTGCCAGCAGCCCGGGACAGGGACCCGGCGAGCAGTACTTC
CASSPGQGPGEQYF
>TRBJ2-1|TRBV6-1|-|-
TGTGCCAGCAGAGTTGTTGGGGGTTCCTACAATGAGCAGTTCTTC
CASRVVGGSYNEQFF
>TRBJ1-5|TRBV19|-|-
TGTGCCAGTAGTCCTCGCGTCGAGGGTAGAGATCAGCCCCAGCATTTT
CASSPRVEGRDQPQHF
>TRBJ2-3|TRBV2|TRBD2|-
TGTGCCAGCAGTGATTCCCGGGGGGGGGATACGCAGTATTTT
CASSDSRGGDTQYF
>TRBJ2-7|TRBV2|-|few
TGTGCCAGCAGTGAACGGGCCTACGAGCAGTACTTC
CASSERAYEQYF